These 27 T cell receptor beta chains were sequenced from one sample in a study of shared clonotypes between healthy human individuals. The method was immunoSEQ multiplex PCR; TCRdb's version includes in-frame clones alone and lacks a portion of them. The profile shows 2,100,000 or so clones, 90% to 97% of them singletons. The source material was naive CD4+ T cells sorted from blood. Stated subset: CD45RA+ positively selected. The receptors originated from a man between 18 and 29 years old in good health.

The V and J genes are TRBV10-2 and TRBJ1-2; D unresolved. In germline, CDR1 is WSHSY, CDR2 SAAADI. This CDR3 spans 15 amino acids. The V gene lost 1 base and the J gene lost 1 base, with 10 bases spanning the gap. The CDR3 loop is CASSEYVGFNYGYTF. For the CDR3, the DNA is TGCGCCAGCAGTGAGTACGTCGGTTTTAACTATGGCTACACCTTC.

This clone was counted between two and nine times. This sample also contains other DNA sequences that code for the same CDR3. This rearrangement joins TRBV30 to TRBJ2-7, with D unresolved. V lost 0 bases and J lost 3, with 6 bases in between. The CDR3 length is 12 residues. Germline CDR1 and CDR2: GTSNPN and SVGIG (reference sequence). The CDR3 region has the DNA TGTGCCTGGAGTGTAAATAGCTACGAGCAGTACTTC. Its protein is CAWSVNSYEQYF.

V is TRBV5-5 and J is TRBJ1-2; unclear D gene. Germline loops: CDR1 SGHKS, CDR2 YYEKEE (reference sequence). This CDR3 comprises 13 residues. V was pared by 0 bases and J by 9 bases, with 12 bases between. CDR3 region: CASSLGPDSSYTF. The CDR3, as DNA: TGTGCCAGCAGCTTGGGTCCGGATAGTAGCTACACCTTC.

This chain joins TRBV10-1 and TRBJ2-1, with 8 bases lining up with TRBD1. Trimming cost V 10 bases and J 6 bases; bases outside gene matches: 5. Germline loops: CDR1 WNHNN, CDR2 SYGVQD (reference sequence). The CDR3 contains 12 residues. The CDR3 here is CATGTGPNEQFF. The CDR3 nucleotides are TGCGCCACCGGGACAGGTCCCAATGAGCAGTTCTTC.

The chain combines TRBV4-2 with TRBJ2-3; TRBD2 matches 12 bases. J gave up 1 base and V 0 bases, and 8 bases lay outside the gene matches. CDR1 is LGHNA, CDR2 YNFKEQ, per germline. The CDR3 spans 19 residues. CDR3 in DNA: TGTGCCAGCAGCCAAGAAGGTCTAGCGGGAGGGGGGGGCACAGATACGCAGTATTTT. Its protein is CASSQEGLAGGGGTDTQYF.

CDR3 in amino acids: CASSYNRGNSPLHF. In nucleotides, the CDR3 is TGTGCCAGCAGTTACAACAGGGGAAATTCACCCCTCCACTTT. The chain has TRBV6-5 and TRBJ1-6; 7 bases match TRBD1. Germline-derived CDR1 and CDR2 are MNHEY and SVGAGI. Trimming removed 2 bases from V and 7 bases from J; junction bases left unmatched: 2. CDR3 size: 14 residues.

This clone showed up just once. This chain links TRBV7-2 with TRBJ2-3; D is ambiguous. CDR1 and CDR2 (germline): SGHTA, FQGNSA. V was shortened by 2 bases and J by 4 bases, with 10 bases between the two germline ends. The CDR3 covers 14 residues. The CDR3 protein is CASSLNPPPDTQYF. The CDR3 bases are TGTGCCAGCAGCTTAAATCCCCCTCCAGATACGCAGTATTTT. The full variable domain, completed using reference TRBV7-2 and TRBJ2-3, is GAGVSQSPSNKVTEKGKDVELRCDPISGHTALYWYRQSLGQGLEFLIYFQGNSAPDKSGLPSDRFSAERTGGSVSTLTIQRTQQEDSAVYLCASSLNPPPDTQYFGPGTRLTVL.

This chain uses TRBV9 with TRBJ1-1; tentatively, D is TRBD1 (6 bases). Looked up from germline, CDR1 is SGDLS and CDR2 is YYNGEE. CDR3 length: 16 amino acids. V dropped 0 bases and J dropped 5 bases, with 17 bases sitting between them. The CDR3 sequence is CASSVAHQGGGTEAFF. The CDR3 DNA follows: TGTGCCAGCAGCGTAGCCCACCAGGGAGGGGGAACTGAAGCTTTCTTT.

The chain couples TRBV23-1 to TRBJ2-7; 9 bases map to TRBD2. TRBV23-1 is an ORF for which the function is uncertain. This CDR3 is 17 amino acids long. Unmatched junction bases numbered 11, after V lost 4 bases and J lost 1 base. The CDR3: CASSLPLAGALSYEQYF. CDR3 in DNA: TGCGCCAGCAGTCTACCATTAGCGGGGGCCCTTTCCTACGAGCAGTACTTC.

This chain links TRBV4-2 with TRBJ2-7; 9 bases align to TRBD2. The CDR3 is made up of 18 amino acids. The ends lost 1 base at V and 0 bases at J; junction bases unmatched: 10. In germline, CDR1 is LGHNA, CDR2 YNFKEQ. CDR3 sequence: CASSQAGYGGGGSYEQYF. The CDR3 DNA reads as TGTGCCAGCAGCCAAGCTGGTTACGGCGGGGGGGGCTCCTACGAGCAGTACTTC.

The chain combines TRBV5-1 with TRBJ2-1; the match to TRBD2 covers 9 bases. Unmatched junction bases numbered 11, after V lost 7 bases and J lost 9 bases. The germline V gene has CDR1 SGHRS and CDR2 YFSETQ. The CDR3 sequence is 14 residues long. For the CDR3, the DNA is TGCGCCAGCCGTATGGGACTAGCAAGTGGTGAGCAGTTCTTC. It translates to CASRMGLASGEQFF.

This clone was detected once. The rearrangement joins TRBV28 to TRBJ2-1; possible D gene TRBD1, 6 bases. This CDR3 contains 13 residues. V lost 2 bases, J lost 9 bases, and 11 bases lay in between. CDR1 and CDR2 from the germline V gene are MDHEN and SYDVKM. CDR3 coding DNA: TGTGCCAGCAGTTTAGACAGGCCCCCTGAGCAGTTCTTC. Its translation is CASSLDRPPEQFF.

The chain employs TRBV6-5 and TRBJ2-5; D is unresolved. The CDR3 spans 14 residues. V gave up 4 bases and J gave up 2 bases, with 11 bases separating them. Germline V gives CDR1 MNHEY, CDR2 SVGAGI. The CDR3, as DNA: TGTGCCAGCAGTTCCATATTGGTTCAAGAGACCCAGTACTTC. Encoded protein: CASSSILVQETQYF.

V and J are TRBV2 and TRBJ1-5; D unresolved. V lost 1 base, J lost 0 bases, and 7 bases lay in between. Germline values: CDR1 SNHLY, CDR2 FYNNEI. CDR3 length equals 15 residues. The CDR3 coding sequence is TGTGCCAGCAGTGAAGAGAGCCTTAGCAATCAGCCCCAGCATTTT. This encodes CASSEESLSNQPQHF.

The chain employs TRBV19 and TRBJ1-2; TRBD1 matches at 12 bases. Germline V lookup: CDR1 LNHDA, CDR2 SQIVND (reference sequence). Trimming took 1 base from V and 6 from J; bases not matched to a gene: 3. This CDR3 spans 15 amino acids. The CDR3 region is CASSIGDRGHHGYTF. CDR3 coding DNA: TGTGCCAGTAGTATAGGGGACAGGGGGCATCATGGCTACACCTTC.

The V and J genes are TRBV7-9 and TRBJ2-1, with D possibly being TRBD2 (5 bases). Looked up from germline, CDR1 is SEHNR and CDR2 is FQNEAQ (reference sequence). Trimming stripped 1 base from V and 1 base from J, with 14 bases between. This CDR3 is 17 amino acids long. In DNA, the CDR3 is TGTGCCAGCAGCTTAGTTACTAGTAAGAGGTCCTACAATGAGCAGTTCTTC. Translating gives CASSLVTSKRSYNEQFF. Supplemented by reference TRBV7-9 and TRBJ2-1, the full variable domain reads DTGVSQNPRHKITKRGQNVTFRCDPISEHNRLYWYRQTLGQGPEFLTYFQNEAQLEKSRLLSDRFSAERPKGSFSTLEIQRTEQGDSAMYLCASSLVTSKRSYNEQFFGPGTRLTVL.

This clone came up once. V usage is TRBV29-1 and J usage is TRBJ1-5; TRBD1 agrees at 7 bases. Germline V gene sequence: CDR1 SQVTM, CDR2 ANQGSEA. Trimming removed 6 bases from V and 4 bases from J; junction bases left unmatched: 6. The CDR3 is 13 residues long. CDR3 nucleotides: TGCAGCGTCGAGACAGGGCGGAATCAGCCCCAGCATTTT. Its translation: CSVETGRNQPQHF.

In the case of this clone: This sample also contains other DNA sequences that code for the same CDR3. The chain combines TRBV6-6 with TRBJ1-3; D is unresolved. The CDR3 totals 12 residues. Germline loops: CDR1 MNHNY, CDR2 SVGAGI (reference sequence). Trimming cost V 6 bases and J 2 bases, with 5 bases left between them. CDR3 in DNA: TGTGCCAGCAGCCCGGCTGGAAACACCATATATTTT. Translating gives CASSPAGNTIYF.

Note on this clone: Germline is not matched at one junction end, which may reflect a read error. The chain recombines TRBV7-7 with TRBJ1-5, with D perhaps matching TRBD1 (5 bases). The CDR3 covers 13 residues. Germline V lookup: CDR1 SSHAT, CDR2 FNYEAQ (reference sequence). The chain's CDR3 is CASSSGLGQPQHF. The CDR3 DNA follows: TGTGCTAGCAGCTCAGGGTTGGGTCAGCCCCAGCATTTT.

V gene TRBV10-1 combines with J gene TRBJ2-3, with TRBD2 matching 10 bases. Trimming removed 6 bases from V and 3 bases from J; junction bases left unmatched: 9. Germline V gene sequence: CDR1 WNHNN, CDR2 SYGVQD (reference sequence). This CDR3 spans 16 amino acids. The CDR3 loop is CASSDLTGLATDTQYF. The CDR3 DNA is TGCGCCAGCAGCGACTTAACGGGACTAGCGACAGATACGCAGTATTTT.

The chain employs TRBV11-2 and TRBJ1-1; TRBD1 is a possible D gene (5 bases). CDR3 length: 14 amino acids. In germline, CDR1 is SGHAT, CDR2 FQNNGV. Trimming pared 5 bases from V and 5 bases from J, leaving 15 bases between. CDR3 amino acids: CASSPSGWRTEAFF. The CDR3 region has the DNA TGTGCCAGCAGCCCTTCAGGGTGGAGGACTGAAGCTTTCTTT.

The V call is TRBV6-1, the J call TRBJ1-2; D not resolved. Trimming stripped 0 bases from V and 4 bases from J, with 9 bases between. This CDR3 has 14 amino acids. Germline V CDR1 and CDR2: MNHNS, SASEGT. CDR3 sequence: CASSEAPRTYGYTF. In DNA, the CDR3 is TGTGCCAGCAGTGAAGCCCCCAGAACCTATGGCTACACCTTC.

In nucleotides, the CDR3 is TGTGCCGGGCACCAGGGTTCCCTTCCCCTCTATGGCTACACCTTC. Its protein is CAGHQGSLPLYGYTF. This chain uses TRBV6-1 with TRBJ1-2; tentative D call: TRBD1 (5 bases). The CDR3 runs 15 residues. V was trimmed by 11 bases and J by 4 bases, leaving 23 bases between them. Germline-derived CDR1 and CDR2 are MNHNS and SASEGT.

This clone is a singleton in its sample. The rearrangement joins TRBV7-3 to TRBJ1-1; maybe TRBD1 (5 bases). Per the germline V gene, CDR1 is SGHTA and CDR2 is FQGTGA. Trimming took 1 base from V and 5 from J, leaving 14 bases between them. CDR3 size: 15 residues. The chain's CDR3 is CASSLISGPKTEAFF. The CDR3 DNA reads as TGTGCCAGCAGCTTAATTTCAGGGCCAAAGACTGAAGCTTTCTTT.

This clone was counted a single time. The genes are TRBV27 and TRBJ1-1; 8 nucleotides agree with TRBD1. Looked up from germline, CDR1 is MNHEY and CDR2 is SMNVEV (reference sequence). CDR3 length: 14 residues. J gave up 6 bases and V 5 bases, and 8 bases lay outside the gene matches. The CDR3 coding sequence is TGTGCCAGCAGTCCCGACAGGGGATCCGCTGAAGCTTTCTTT. Translation gives CASSPDRGSAEAFF.

This chain joins TRBV6-5 and TRBJ1-6; D unclear. V lost 1 base and J lost 7, with 11 bases in between. The length of the CDR3 is 15 residues. Per the germline V gene, CDR1 is MNHEY and CDR2 is SVGAGI. CDR3 sequence reads: CASSYFLNSNSPLHF. For the CDR3, the DNA is TGTGCCAGCAGTTACTTTCTGAACTCCAATTCACCCCTCCACTTT.

The chain carries TRBV6-1 and TRBJ2-7; D is possibly TRBD1 (6 bases). Germline lookup yields CDR1 MNHNS and CDR2 SASEGT. V lost 4 bases and J 4 bases, leaving 17 bases between the germline ends. The CDR3 totals 15 residues. The CDR3 DNA sequence: TGTGCCAGCAGTGGCCAAGGGGGAGTATTATACGAGCAGTACTTC. Protein: CASSGQGGVLYEQYF.